The rows below give T cell receptor beta chains drawn from one sample of a study of T-cell memory formation after mild COVID-19. TCRdb recomputed calls from the 5' RACE reads with MiXCR, one row per CDR3 protein. The data show about 290,000 distinct CDR3 sequences, roughly 15% seen once. The sample consisted of PBMCs or a T cell subset sorted from them (not recorded which). The receptors come from a man younger than 35 who had mild COVID-19 (a few samples of this study predate the infection). Cell type and time point are not known. The CDR3 runs from the conserved cysteine through the conserved F or W. A D gene is named only where the DNA matches it firmly. Size is stated for part of the rows, as once, few or many counts, or as a class when the clone is expanded.

14	TRBV7-3	.	few	TRBJ2-3	CASSLSPGTDTQYF	TGTGCCAGCAGCCTCAGCCCAGGGACAGATACGCAGTATTTT
15	TRBV5-1	TRBD1	many	TRBJ1-5	CASSLQGGGNQPQHF	TGCGCCAGCAGCTTACAGGGGGGGGGTAATCAGCCCCAGCATTTT
14	TRBV24-1	TRBD1	.	TRBJ1-1	CATSDSDRENSAFF	TGTGCCACCAGTGATTCTGACAGGGAGAATTCGGCTTTCTTT
13	TRBV12-3/TRBV12-4	.	.	TRBJ1-2	CASRPTRWHGYTF	TGTGCCAGCAGACCGACCCGGTGGCATGGCTACACCTTC
11	TRBV2	.	few	TRBJ2-3	CASMATDTQYF	TGTGCCAGCATGGCCACAGATACGCAGTATTTT
11	TRBV15	.	few	TRBJ2-5	CATSSPGTQYF	TGTGCCACCAGCAGCCCAGGGACCCAGTACTTC
14	TRBV20-1	TRBD2	.	TRBJ2-3	CSARVSGAPDTQYF	TGCAGTGCTAGAGTTAGCGGGGCCCCGGATACGCAGTATTTT
12	TRBV9	.	few	TRBJ1-2	CASSAADYGYTF	TGTGCCAGCAGCGCAGCGGACTATGGCTACACCTTC
15	TRBV20-1	TRBD1	.	TRBJ1-2	CSARDRDRGQHGYTF	TGCAGTGCTAGAGATCGGGACAGGGGACAACATGGCTACACCTTC
16	TRBV20-1	.	.	TRBJ2-1	CSARDRTGSSYNEQFF	TGCAGTGCTAGAGATCGTACGGGGAGCTCCTACAATGAGCAGTTCTTC
13	TRBV7-2	.	.	TRBJ2-5	CASTRSNGGTQYF	TGTGCCAGCACCAGATCAAATGGGGGGACCCAGTACTTC
12	TRBV7-2	TRBD1	many	TRBJ2-7	CASSWDRREQYF	TGTGCCAGCAGCTGGGACAGGCGGGAGCAGTACTTC
16	TRBV7-2	TRBD2	few	TRBJ2-1	CASSLGDPLAGYEQFF	TGTGCCAGCAGCTTAGGGGATCCGCTAGCGGGGTATGAGCAGTTCTTC
15	TRBV5-6	TRBD1	once	TRBJ1-2	CASSGAGTGVYGYTF	TGTGCCAGCAGCGGCGCCGGGACAGGGGTCTATGGCTACACCTTC
15	TRBV27	TRBD1	.	TRBJ1-6	CASSLVGTGASPLHF	TGTGCCAGCAGTTTAGTGGGGACAGGGGCTTCACCCCTCCACTTT
12	TRBV11-3	.	few	TRBJ1-1	CASSLGGDEAFF	TGTGCCAGCAGCTTAGGGGGAGATGAAGCTTTCTTT
14	TRBV28	.	.	TRBJ1-1	CASTAPGLNTEAFF	TGTGCCAGCACCGCCCCTGGATTGAACACTGAAGCTTTCTTT
19	TRBV27	TRBD2	few	TRBJ2-2	CASSLWTGILAGGPGELFF	TGTGCCAGCAGTTTATGGACGGGGATACTAGCGGGGGGACCCGGGGAGCTGTTTTTT
14	TRBV7-2	.	few	TRBJ1-2	CASSLYVGGEGYTF	TGTGCCAGCAGCTTATACGTCGGGGGCGAGGGCTACACCTTC
13	TRBV19	.	.	TRBJ1-1	CASSITDGGTAFF	TGTGCCAGTAGTATTACCGACGGGGGGACAGCTTTCTTT
16	TRBV15	TRBD1	.	TRBJ1-2	CATSRVGGAVDYGYTF	TGTGCCACCAGCAGAGTAGGGGGCGCGGTTGACTATGGCTACACCTTC
15	TRBV7-2	.	.	TRBJ2-3	CASSLVAESTDTQYF	TGTGCCAGCAGCTTAGTTGCAGAAAGCACAGATACGCAGTATTTT
16	TRBV2	.	few	TRBJ1-6	CASSLTLTVTNSPLHF	TGTGCCAGTTCGTTGACCCTGACAGTCACTAATTCACCCCTCCACTTT
14	TRBV27	TRBD1	few	TRBJ2-1	CASSLQGAGGEQFF	TGTGCCAGCAGCCTCCAGGGGGCGGGTGGTGAGCAGTTCTTC
14	TRBV7-8	.	few	TRBJ2-5	CASSFIGNQETQYF	TGTGCCAGCAGCTTTATCGGCAACCAAGAGACCCAGTACTTC
13	TRBV10-3	.	.	TRBJ1-5	CAISRASNQPQHF	TGTGCCATCAGTCGGGCTAGCAATCAGCCCCAGCATTTT
15	TRBV12-3/TRBV12-4	.	many	TRBJ2-7	CASSPPGLHSYEQYF	TGTGCCAGCAGTCCCCCTGGACTCCACTCCTACGAGCAGTACTTC
15	TRBV12-3/TRBV12-4	TRBD1	few	TRBJ2-7	CASSLAGQINYEQYF	TGTGCCAGCAGTTTAGCGGGACAGATAAACTACGAGCAGTACTTC
14	TRBV29-1	TRBD1	.	TRBJ2-7	CSVEDWGQSYEQYF	TGCAGCGTTGAAGATTGGGGACAGTCCTACGAGCAGTACTTC
17	TRBV9	TRBD2	once	TRBJ2-3	CASSVDIAGDRTDTQYF	TGTGCCAGCAGCGTAGATATAGCGGGGGACCGCACAGATACGCAGTATTTT
16	TRBV5-1	TRBD2	few	TRBJ2-3	CASSALAGGLEDTQYF	TGCGCCAGCAGCGCACTAGCGGGGGGGCTGGAAGATACGCAGTATTTT
15	TRBV7-6	.	few	TRBJ1-1	CASSLAAGVNTEAFF	TGTGCCAGCAGCTTAGCCGCAGGGGTGAACACTGAAGCTTTCTTT
13	TRBV27	TRBD1	.	TRBJ2-7	CASSPGTVWEQYF	TGTGCCAGCAGTCCTGGGACAGTTTGGGAGCAGTACTTC
12	TRBV11-3	.	few	TRBJ2-3	CASSFGFDTQYF	TGTGCCAGCAGCTTCGGCTTTGATACGCAGTATTTT
11	TRBV6-2/TRBV6-3	.	.	TRBJ1-4	CASSHRDTHVF	TGTGCCAGCAGTCACCGGGACACACATGTTTTT
15	TRBV9	.	.	TRBJ2-3	CASSVVPGRTDTQYF	TGTGCCAGCAGCGTAGTTCCGGGCCGCACAGATACGCAGTATTTT